This TCR beta chain was identified in a study of graft-versus-host responses after intestinal transplantation. Background on the study: Tacrolimus plus steroids were given to all recipients for about 3 years, preceded by anti-thymocyte globulin induction.

A note on this clone: The target antigen is unknown.

Findings and limits, study-wide: When patients had graft-donor T cell macrochimerism, their allografts held high graft-versus-host to host-versus-graft clonal ratios.

TCRdb keeps only in-frame clones here, not all; method: immunoSEQ multiplex PCR. The table shows around 88,000 clones, with around 93% occurring only once. The junction had 5 bases not matched to a gene; V was cut back by 0 bases and J by 9 bases. This CDR3 region has 14 residues. CDR1 SGDLS and CDR2 YYNGEE come from the germline V gene. Sequenced here: unstimulated CD8+ T cells sorted from spleen or lymph node cells, sampled before transplant. The chain employs TRBV9 and TRBJ2-1, with 8 bases matching TRBD2. The clonotype was recovered from a human donor who was the organ donor for an intestinal transplant. The CDR3 DNA reads TGTGCCAGCAGCGTAGATTTAGCGGGGCGTGAGCAGTTCTTC. It specifies CASSVDLAGREQFF.